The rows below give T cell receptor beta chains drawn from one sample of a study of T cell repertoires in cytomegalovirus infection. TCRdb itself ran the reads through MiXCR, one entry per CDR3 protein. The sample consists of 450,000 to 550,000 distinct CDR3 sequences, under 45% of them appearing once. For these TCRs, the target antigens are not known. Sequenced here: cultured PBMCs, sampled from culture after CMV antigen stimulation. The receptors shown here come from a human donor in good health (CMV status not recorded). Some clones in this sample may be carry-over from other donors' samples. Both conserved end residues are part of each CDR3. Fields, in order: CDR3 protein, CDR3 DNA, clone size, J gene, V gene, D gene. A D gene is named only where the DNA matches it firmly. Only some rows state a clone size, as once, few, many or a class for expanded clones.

CDR3: CASSAVGLAGGGYTGELFF
DNA: TGTGCCAGCAGCGCCGTGGGACTAGCGGGAGGGGGGTACACCGGGGAGCTGTTTTTT
size: many
J: TRBJ2-2
V: TRBV7-8
D: TRBD2

CDR3: CASSLYASGSGELFF
DNA: TGTGCCAGCAGCTTATATGCTAGCGGGTCCGGGGAGCTGTTTTTT
size: once
J: TRBJ2-2
V: TRBV7-2
D: TRBD2

CDR3: CASSLVRGSAFF
DNA: TGTGCCAGCAGCTTAGTCAGGGGTTCAGCTTTCTTT
size: few
J: TRBJ1-1
V: TRBV7-2
D: .

CDR3: CASGLVRGEETQYF
DNA: TGTGCTAGTGGTTTGGTACGGGGGGAGGAGACCCAGTACTTC
size: few
J: TRBJ2-5
V: TRBV12-5
D: TRBD2

CDR3: CASSGRTVGGNSPLHF
DNA: TGCGCCAGCAGCGGCCGGACAGTGGGGGGTAATTCACCCCTCCACTTT
size: .
J: TRBJ1-6
V: TRBV4-1
D: .

CDR3: CASGNAGNTIYF
DNA: TGTGCGTCGGGAAACGCTGGAAACACCATATATTTT
size: .
J: TRBJ1-3
V: TRBV12-3/TRBV12-4
D: .

CDR3: CASSLRGAGQGARTQYF
DNA: TGTGCCAGCAGTTTGAGGGGGGCGGGACAGGGGGCTCGTACGCAGTATTTT
size: .
J: TRBJ2-3
V: TRBV12-3/TRBV12-4
D: TRBD1

CDR3: CASSYPSGAGGPPSTDTQYF
DNA: TGTGCCAGCAGTTACCCCTCAGGGGCGGGGGGCCCCCCTAGCACAGATACGCAGTATTTT
size: .
J: TRBJ2-3
V: TRBV6-6
D: TRBD2

CDR3: CASIAGEGSYNEQFF
DNA: TGTGCCAGCATCGCTGGCGAGGGTTCCTACAATGAGCAGTTCTTC
size: few
J: TRBJ2-1
V: TRBV12-3/TRBV12-4
D: .

CDR3: CASSPRDRDYYSPLHF
DNA: TGTGCCAGTAGTCCAAGGGACAGGGATTATTATTCACCCCTCCACTTT
size: .
J: TRBJ1-6
V: TRBV19
D: TRBD1

CDR3: CASSLVLAGHETQYF
DNA: TGTGCCAGCAGCTTGGTCCTAGCGGGGCACGAGACCCAGTACTTC
size: .
J: TRBJ2-5
V: TRBV7-8
D: TRBD2

CDR3: CASSLQGTYEQYF
DNA: TGTGCCAGCAGCTTGCAGGGGACCTACGAGCAGTACTTC
size: few
J: TRBJ2-7
V: TRBV7-9
D: .

CDR3: CASSPHRGPNTGELFF
DNA: TGTGCCAGCAGCCCACACAGGGGCCCGAACACCGGGGAGCTGTTTTTT
size: once
J: TRBJ2-2
V: TRBV5-4
D: TRBD1

CDR3: CSAEGDSNQPQHF
DNA: TGCAGTGCGGAGGGTGATAGCAATCAGCCCCAGCATTTT
size: .
J: TRBJ1-5
V: TRBV20-1
D: .

CDR3: CASSYWHGTQRTDTQYF
DNA: TGTGCCAGCAGCTACTGGCACGGGACACAACGCACAGATACGCAGTATTTT
size: .
J: TRBJ2-3
V: TRBV7-6
D: .

CDR3: CASSRGLAGKPYEQYF
DNA: TGTGCCAGCAGCCGGGGGCTAGCGGGAAAGCCCTACGAGCAGTACTTC
size: few
J: TRBJ2-7
V: TRBV5-6
D: TRBD2

CDR3: CATSDPAFLDTQYF
DNA: TGTGCCACCAGTGATCCCGCCTTTTTGGATACGCAGTATTTT
size: .
J: TRBJ2-3
V: TRBV24-1
D: .

CDR3: CASSSKRGTNTGELFF
DNA: TGTGCCAGCAGCTCAAAGCGGGGGACGAACACCGGGGAGCTGTTTTTT
size: .
J: TRBJ2-2
V: TRBV7-8
D: TRBD2

CDR3: CASRPGPHGETQYF
DNA: TGTGCCAGCAGGCCGGGCCCACATGGAGAGACCCAGTACTTC
size: .
J: TRBJ2-5
V: TRBV5-5
D: .

CDR3: CASRTRVNEQFF
DNA: TGTGCCAGCAGGACCAGGGTGAATGAGCAGTTCTTC
size: .
J: TRBJ2-1
V: TRBV6-8
D: .

CDR3: CASSALIDPTEALF
DNA: TGTGCCAGCAGCGCGCTTATTGATCCCACTGAAGCTTTGTTT
size: .
J: TRBJ1-1
V: TRBV7-2
D: .

CDR3: CAISVGGGYTF
DNA: TGTGCCATCAGTGTTGGTGGGGGCTACACCTTC
size: .
J: TRBJ1-2
V: TRBV10-3
D: .

CDR3: CASSSRGRNYGYTF
DNA: TGTGCCAGTAGTTCGCGGGGTAGGAACTATGGCTACACCTTC
size: .
J: TRBJ1-2
V: TRBV19
D: .

CDR3: CASSLGPPDRVGDYEQYF
DNA: TGTGCCAGCAGCTTAGGGCCCCCGGACAGGGTGGGGGACTACGAGCAGTACTTC
size: few
J: TRBJ2-7
V: TRBV7-6
D: TRBD1

CDR3: CASSLRAVEETQYF
DNA: TGTGCCAGCAGTTTAAGGGCCGTTGAAGAGACCCAGTACTTC
size: .
J: TRBJ2-5
V: TRBV28
D: .

CDR3: CASSLPSGGANTEAFF
DNA: TGTGCCAGCAGTTTACCCTCGGGTGGGGCGAACACTGAAGCTTTCTTT
size: .
J: TRBJ1-1
V: TRBV12-3/TRBV12-4
D: .

CDR3: CSASESLDRDTQYF
DNA: TGCAGTGCGAGCGAGAGTCTTGATAGGGATACGCAGTATTTT
size: few
J: TRBJ2-3
V: TRBV20-1
D: .

CDR3: CASSPGLAGGPQDTQYF
DNA: TGTGCCAGCAGCCCGGGACTAGCGGGAGGGCCTCAAGATACGCAGTATTTT
size: .
J: TRBJ2-3
V: TRBV5-4
D: TRBD2

CDR3: CASSSPGGDRKNTGELFF
DNA: TGTGCCAGCAGCTCTCCTGGGGGGGACAGGAAGAACACCGGGGAGCTGTTTTTT
size: few
J: TRBJ2-2
V: TRBV7-9
D: .

CDR3: CASSLASQKQYF
DNA: TGTGCCAGCAGCTTAGCTAGTCAAAAGCAGTACTTC
size: .
J: TRBJ2-7
V: TRBV7-2
D: .

CDR3: CASSSDRGRKAFF
DNA: TGTGCCAGCAGCTCCGACAGGGGGCGCAAAGCTTTCTTT
size: few
J: TRBJ1-1
V: TRBV7-2
D: TRBD1

CDR3: CATMPRGPYNEQFF
DNA: TGTGCCACGATGCCTCGGGGGCCCTACAATGAGCAGTTCTTC
size: once
J: TRBJ2-1
V: TRBV11-2
D: .

CDR3: CASRVQALRETQYF
DNA: TGTGCCAGTCGTGTCCAGGCGTTACGCGAGACCCAGTACTTC
size: .
J: TRBJ2-5
V: TRBV6-6
D: .

CDR3: CASSLVAGASNIQYF
DNA: TGTGCCAGCAGTTTGGTAGCGGGGGCGTCTAACATTCAGTACTTC
size: .
J: TRBJ2-4
V: TRBV12-3/TRBV12-4
D: TRBD2

CDR3: CAIRGDRVNSPLHF
DNA: TGTGCCATCAGAGGGGACAGGGTGAATTCACCCCTCCACTTT
size: .
J: TRBJ1-6
V: TRBV6-4
D: TRBD1

CDR3: CASSFEGFNEKLFF
DNA: TGTGCCAGCAGCTTTGAAGGGTTTAATGAAAAACTGTTTTTT
size: .
J: TRBJ1-4
V: TRBV7-6
D: .

CDR3: CASSYSPSSGGAGEQFF
DNA: TGTGCCAGCAGTTACTCCCCCTCCAGCGGGGGGGCGGGTGAGCAGTTCTTC
size: .
J: TRBJ2-1
V: TRBV6-8
D: TRBD2

CDR3: CASSLAGENIQYF
DNA: TGTGCCAGCAGCTTAGCTGGGGAGAACATTCAGTACTTC
size: few
J: TRBJ2-4
V: TRBV7-6
D: .

CDR3: CASSIIMSEQFF
DNA: TGTGCCAGTAGTATAATTATGAGTGAGCAGTTCTTC
size: .
J: TRBJ2-1
V: TRBV19
D: .

CDR3: CASSSRQGSSGGYTF
DNA: TGTGCCAGCAGCTCAAGACAGGGAAGTAGTGGCGGCTACACCTTC
size: many
J: TRBJ1-2
V: TRBV7-2
D: TRBD1

CDR3: CASTYGGTRAPYEQYF
DNA: TGTGCCAGCACCTACGGAGGGACCAGAGCCCCCTACGAGCAGTACTTC
size: .
J: TRBJ2-7
V: TRBV6-2/TRBV6-3
D: .

CDR3: CASSFAYSLANYGYTF
DNA: TGTGCCAGCAGTTTCGCCTACAGCCTAGCTAACTATGGCTACACCTTC
size: .
J: TRBJ1-2
V: TRBV27
D: .